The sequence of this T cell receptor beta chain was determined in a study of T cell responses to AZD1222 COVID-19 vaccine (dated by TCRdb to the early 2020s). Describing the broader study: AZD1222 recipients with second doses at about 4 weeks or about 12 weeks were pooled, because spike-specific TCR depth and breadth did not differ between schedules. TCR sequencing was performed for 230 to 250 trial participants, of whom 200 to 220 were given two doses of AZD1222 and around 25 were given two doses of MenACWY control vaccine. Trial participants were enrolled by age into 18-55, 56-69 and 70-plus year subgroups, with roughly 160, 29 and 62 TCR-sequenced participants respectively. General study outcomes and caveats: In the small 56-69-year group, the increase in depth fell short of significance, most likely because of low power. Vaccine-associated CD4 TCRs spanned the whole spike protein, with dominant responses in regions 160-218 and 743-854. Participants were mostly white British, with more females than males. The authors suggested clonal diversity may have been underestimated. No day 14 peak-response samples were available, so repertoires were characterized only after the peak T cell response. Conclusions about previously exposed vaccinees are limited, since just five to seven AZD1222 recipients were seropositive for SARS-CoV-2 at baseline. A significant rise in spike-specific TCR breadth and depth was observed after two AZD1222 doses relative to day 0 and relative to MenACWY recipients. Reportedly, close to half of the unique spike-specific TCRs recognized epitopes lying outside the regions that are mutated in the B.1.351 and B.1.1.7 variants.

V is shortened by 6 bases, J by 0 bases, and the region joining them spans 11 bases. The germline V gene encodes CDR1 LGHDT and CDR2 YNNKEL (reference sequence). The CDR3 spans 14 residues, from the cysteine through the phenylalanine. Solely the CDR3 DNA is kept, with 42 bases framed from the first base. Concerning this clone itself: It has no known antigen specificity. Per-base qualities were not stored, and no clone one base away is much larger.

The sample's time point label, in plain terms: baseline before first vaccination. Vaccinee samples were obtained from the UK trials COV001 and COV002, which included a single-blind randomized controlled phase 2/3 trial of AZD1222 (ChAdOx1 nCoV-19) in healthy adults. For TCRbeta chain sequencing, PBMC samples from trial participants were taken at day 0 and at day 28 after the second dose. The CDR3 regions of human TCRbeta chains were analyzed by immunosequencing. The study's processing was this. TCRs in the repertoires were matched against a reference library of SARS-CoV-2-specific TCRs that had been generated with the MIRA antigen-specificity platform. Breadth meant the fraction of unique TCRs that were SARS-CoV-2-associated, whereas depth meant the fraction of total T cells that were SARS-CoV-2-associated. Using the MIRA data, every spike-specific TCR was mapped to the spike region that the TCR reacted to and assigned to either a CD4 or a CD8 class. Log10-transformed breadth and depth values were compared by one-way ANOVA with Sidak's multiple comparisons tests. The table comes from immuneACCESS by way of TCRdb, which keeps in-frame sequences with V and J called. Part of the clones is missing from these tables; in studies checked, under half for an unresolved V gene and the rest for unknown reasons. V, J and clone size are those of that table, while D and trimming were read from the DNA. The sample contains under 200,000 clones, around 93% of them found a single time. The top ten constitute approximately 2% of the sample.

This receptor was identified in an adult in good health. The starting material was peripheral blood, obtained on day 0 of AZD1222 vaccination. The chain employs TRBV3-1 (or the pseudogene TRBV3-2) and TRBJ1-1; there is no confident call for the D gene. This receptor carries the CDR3 CASRTVGMNTEAFF. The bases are TGTGCCAGCAGGACTGTCGGGATGAACACTGAAGCTTTCTTT.